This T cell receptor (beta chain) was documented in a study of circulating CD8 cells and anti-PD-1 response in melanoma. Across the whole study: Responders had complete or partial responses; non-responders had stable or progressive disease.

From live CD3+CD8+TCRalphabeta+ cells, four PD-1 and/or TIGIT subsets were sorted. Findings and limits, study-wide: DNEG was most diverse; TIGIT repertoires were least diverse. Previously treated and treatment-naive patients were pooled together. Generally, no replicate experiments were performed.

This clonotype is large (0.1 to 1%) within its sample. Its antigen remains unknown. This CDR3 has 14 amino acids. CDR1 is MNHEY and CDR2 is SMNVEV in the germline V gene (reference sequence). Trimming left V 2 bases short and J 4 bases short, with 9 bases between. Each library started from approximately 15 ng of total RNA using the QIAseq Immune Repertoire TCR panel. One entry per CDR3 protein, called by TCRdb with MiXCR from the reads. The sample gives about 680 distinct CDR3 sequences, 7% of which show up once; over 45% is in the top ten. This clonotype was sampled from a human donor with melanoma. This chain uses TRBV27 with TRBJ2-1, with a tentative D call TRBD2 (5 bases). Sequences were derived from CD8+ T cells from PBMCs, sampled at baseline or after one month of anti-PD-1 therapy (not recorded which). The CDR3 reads CASSLRAGYNEQFF. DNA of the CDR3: TGTGCCAGCAGTTTAAGGGCGGGTTACAATGAGCAGTTCTTC.